This TCR beta chain came from a study of blood T cell repertoires in COVID-19. The CDR3 runs 13 residues. Trimming removed 4 bases from V and 4 bases from J; junction bases left unmatched: 4. The germline V gene has CDR1 SGHRS and CDR2 YFSETQ. Source study methods: Quantification of nucleated cells was approximated via reference gene primer amplification. Repertoires were generated with immunoSEQ multiplex PCR, while TCRdb's copy carries only in-frame clones and drops some. The V and J calls and clone size are taken from that table; D and trimming were inferred from the DNA. The sample lists roughly 110,000 clones, 80% to 85% occurring once.

The receptor was derived from an older man with acute or convalescent COVID-19. Sequences were obtained from peripheral blood. The V and J genes are TRBV5-1 and TRBJ1-2, with 7 bases matching TRBD1. CDR3 amino acids: CASSPTGLYGYTF. The CDR3, as DNA: TGCGCCAGCAGCCCGACAGGGCTCTATGGCTACACCTTC.